The T cell receptor beta chain described here comes from a study of blood T cells in healthy people across ages. Whole-study context: In model experiments, template switching was able to capture about one barcoded beta molecule for every two T cells that were present. Study observations and caveats: With age, beta diversity per million T cells declined roughly linearly, significantly by 40.

Note on this clonotype: Its antigen is still unknown.

Through a sample-barcoded 5' primer and a J-beta primer mix, a second PCR was run for roughly 6 to 11 cycles. TCRdb redid the calling of the 5' RACE reads with MiXCR, one entry per CDR3 protein. The data show about 1,800,000 distinct CDR3 sequences, roughly 28% seen once. They isolated at least 7 million PBMCs from each sample. There are 12 residues in the CDR3. Germline V gene data show CDR1 as ENHRY and CDR2 as SYGVKD. V was clipped by 6 bases and J by 0 bases, with 6 bases between them. This receptor was identified in a woman aged 25 to 39 in good health. Sequencing was performed on blood. The chain has TRBV10-3 and TRBJ2-7; D remains unclear. The DNA of the CDR3 is TGTGCCATCAGCCTCGGCTCCTACGAGCAGTACTTC. Amino acids: CAISLGSYEQYF.